This T cell receptor beta chain was profiled in a study of blood T cell repertoires in COVID-19. In the original processing: Scientists estimated how many nucleated cells there were by amplifying reference gene primers. Data came from immunoSEQ multiplex PCR; TCRdb stores just in-frame clones and leaves some out. For V, J and clone size, that table is used; D and trimming come from the DNA. Of approximately 300,000 clones in the sample, 85% to 90% are singletons; the top ten hold under 1.1%. Germline lookup yields CDR1 SGHTA and CDR2 FQGNSA. Trimming at V came to 5 bases and at J to 11 bases, leaving 11 bases not matched to a gene. The CDR3 loop spans 13 amino acids.

The sequenced material came from peripheral blood. The receptor was derived from a woman aged 40 to 49 with COVID-19, enrolled during active disease. V is TRBV7-2 and J is TRBJ1-1; 7 bases fit TRBD1. CDR3 amino acids: CASSVTGSLWAFF. The CDR3 region has the DNA TGTGCCAGCAGCGTGACAGGGTCGCTTTGGGCTTTCTTT. The whole variable domain, remainder taken from reference TRBV7-2 and TRBJ1-1, is GAGVSQSPSNKVTEKGKDVELRCDPISGHTALYWYRQSLGQGLEFLIYFQGNSAPDKSGLPSDRFSAERTGGSVSTLTIQRTQQEDSAVYLCASSVTGSLWAFFGQGTRLTVV.